The T cell receptor (beta chain) under discussion was sequenced for a study of blood T cell repertoires in COVID-19. Study at large: Sites across the United States, Italy and Spain contributed samples from acute and convalescent COVID-19.

This CDR3 has 14 residues. Germline assignment: CDR1 SEHNR and CDR2 FQNEAQ (reference sequence). V lost 5 bases to trimming and J lost 5 bases; unmatched junction nucleotides: 4. Generated by immunoSEQ multiplex PCR, the TCRdb table keeps only in-frame clones and is missing some. Among some 100,000 clones, 85% were seen once, and the ten largest hold approximately 2%. What was sequenced was peripheral blood. The chain is built from TRBV7-9 and TRBJ2-2, with 8 bases lining up with TRBD1. The source is a woman between 70 and 85 years old with active or convalescent COVID-19. The CDR3 loop is CASSPRGQTGELFF. In nucleotides, the CDR3 is TGTGCCAGCAGCCCCAGGGGGCAGACCGGGGAGCTGTTTTTT.